Below are 3 T cell receptor beta chains sequenced from a single sample in a study of T cell changes during pregnancy in multiple sclerosis. Produced via immunoSEQ multiplex PCR; TCRdb's table is partial and in-frame only. The sample lists some 17,000 clones; 95% to 97% were seen once. Specimen: peripheral blood, collected in the third trimester of pregnancy. These receptors were obtained from a female donor with multiple sclerosis, enrolled in a pregnancy study.

The chain recombines TRBV4-1 with TRBJ1-2; D unresolved. V was clipped by 4 bases and J by 6 bases, with 12 bases between them. The V gene's germline CDR1 is MGHRA and CDR2 YSYEKL. The CDR3 has 13 residues. CDR3 DNA sequence: TGCGCCAGCAGCCTGGGCCTGGTGGATGGCTACACCTTC. Translating it yields CASSLGLVDGYTF.

Here the CDR3 reads CASSLSGRGRSQETQYF. CDR3 sequence (DNA): TGTGCCAGCAGTTTATCGGGCAGGGGGCGGTCCCAAGAGACCCAGTACTTC. This chain uses TRBV28 with TRBJ2-5; TRBD1 aligns across 8 bases. This CDR3 spans 17 amino acids. The V gene end was trimmed by 1 base and the J gene end by 1 base; junction bases not matched to a gene: 8. Per germline, CDR1 MDHEN and CDR2 SYDVKM.

This CDR3 is CASTTGFGDTQYF. DNA of the CDR3: TGTGCCAGCACGACAGGGTTTGGAGATACGCAGTATTTT. The chain carries TRBV9 and TRBJ2-3, with TRBD1 matching 7 bases. CDR3 length: 13 amino acids. Looked up from germline, CDR1 is SGDLS and CDR2 is YYNGEE. J was trimmed by 5 bases and V by 6 bases; bases with no gene match: 6.